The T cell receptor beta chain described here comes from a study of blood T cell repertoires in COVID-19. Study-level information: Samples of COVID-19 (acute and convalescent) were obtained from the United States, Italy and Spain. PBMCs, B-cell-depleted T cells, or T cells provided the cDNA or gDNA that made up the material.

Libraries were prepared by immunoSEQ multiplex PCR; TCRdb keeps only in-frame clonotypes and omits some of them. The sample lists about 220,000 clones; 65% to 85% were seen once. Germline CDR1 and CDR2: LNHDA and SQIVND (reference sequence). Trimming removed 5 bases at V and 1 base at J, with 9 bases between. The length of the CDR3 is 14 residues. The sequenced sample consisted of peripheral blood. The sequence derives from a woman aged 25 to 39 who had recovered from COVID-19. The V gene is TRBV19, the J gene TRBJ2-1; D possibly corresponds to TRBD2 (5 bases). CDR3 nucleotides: TGTGCCAGTAGTGATTCGGGATCCTACAATGAGCAGTTCTTC. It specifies CASSDSGSYNEQFF.